Below are 17 T cell receptor beta chains sequenced from a single sample in a study of T cell clonotyping in hematopoietic cell transplantation. Regarding time point: recipient sample about 28 days before transplant, after cytoreduction. Produced via immunoSEQ multiplex PCR; TCRdb's table is partial and in-frame only. There are 45,000 to 60,000 clones in the sample; 80% to 90% occur only once, and about 6% lies in the top ten. The sequences come from peripheral blood mononuclear cells, collected before stem cell transplant. The receptor set was obtained from a man between 60 and 75 years old with biphenotypic leukemia. Some clones in this sample may be carry-over from other donors' samples.

The J gene is TRBJ1-1, the V gene TRBV2; unclear D gene. V shed 6 bases and J shed 11 bases, with 16 bases lying between them. This CDR3 has 12 amino acids. CDR1 is SNHLY and CDR2 is FYNNEI in the germline V gene. CDR3 residues: CASSTTVTTAFF. CDR3 nucleotides: TGTGCCAGCAGCACCACAGTGACGACGGCTTTCTTT.

This chain joins TRBV2 and TRBJ1-1; maybe TRBD1 (6 bases). Germline values: CDR1 SNHLY, CDR2 FYNNEI. Trimming removed 7 bases from V and 0 bases from J, with 12 bases in between. The CDR3 loop spans 14 amino acids. In DNA form, the CDR3 reads TGTGCCAGCAACTTGGGGGCCTTGAACACTGAAGCTTTCTTT. Its protein is CASNLGALNTEAFF.

V usage is TRBV7-6 and J usage is TRBJ2-7, with a tentative D call TRBD1 (6 bases). Germline CDR1 SGHVS, CDR2 FNYEAQ. CDR3 length: 15 amino acids. V was shortened by 1 base and J by 0 bases, with 10 bases between the two germline ends. The CDR3 sequence is CASSLGGDNSYEQYF. The CDR3 DNA reads TGTGCCAGCAGCTTAGGAGGGGACAACTCCTACGAGCAGTACTTC. Full variable domain (rest looked up from reference TRBV7-6 and TRBJ2-7): GAGVSQSPRYKVTKRGQDVALRCDPISGHVSLYWYRQALGQGPEFLTYFNYEAQQDKSGLPNDRFSAERPEGSISTLTIQRTEQRDSAMYRCASSLGGDNSYEQYFGPGTRLTVT.

This chain uses TRBV2 with TRBJ2-2; 7 bases map to TRBD1. This CDR3 region has 13 residues. J gave up 7 bases and V 9 bases, and 8 bases lay outside the gene matches. CDR1 is SNHLY, CDR2 FYNNEI, per germline. The CDR3 nucleotides are TGTGCCAGTCGACAGGGCGAAGGCGGGGAGCTGTTTTTT. Its protein product is CASRQGEGGELFF. Full variable domain (missing parts from reference TRBV2 and TRBJ2-2): EPEVTQTPSHQVTQMGQEVILRCVPISNHLYFYWYRQILGQKVEFLVSFYNNEISEKSEIFDDQFSVERPDGSNFTLKIRSTKLEDSAMYFCASRQGEGGELFFGEGSRLTVL.

This chain uses TRBV4-1 with TRBJ2-5; D not resolved. The CDR3 consists of 13 residues. Germline CDR1 is MGHRA and CDR2 is YSYEKL. V shed 0 bases and J shed 7 bases, with 9 bases lying between them. The CDR3 is CASSQDVSRTQYF. CDR3 sequence (DNA): TGCGCCAGCAGCCAAGATGTCAGTAGGACCCAGTACTTC.

The J gene is TRBJ2-5, the V gene TRBV13; TRBD1 aligns across 7 bases. The CDR3 consists of 15 residues. V shed 5 bases, J shed 1 base, and the junction held 7 bases outside the gene matches. The V gene's germline CDR1 is PRHDT and CDR2 FYEKMQ (reference sequence). The CDR3 protein is CASSTKHRGQETQYF. DNA for the CDR3: TGTGCCAGCAGCACCAAACACAGGGGCCAAGAGACCCAGTACTTC.

The J gene is TRBJ2-3, the V gene TRBV11-2; D may be TRBD1 (5 bases). The CDR3 spans 14 residues. The germline CDR1 and CDR2 sequences are SGHAT and FQNNGV. V lost 1 base to trimming and J lost 9 bases, with 14 bases between them. The DNA for the CDR3 is TGTGCCAGCAGCTTAGTGTCCGGCAGGGAAACGCAGTATTTT. It codes for CASSLVSGRETQYF.

In DNA, the CDR3 is TGTGCCAGCAGTTTACAGGGAGTCCCCTATGGCTACACCTTC. This translates into CASSLQGVPYGYTF. The chain joins TRBV6-1 to TRBJ1-2; D is possibly TRBD1 (6 bases). V lost 5 bases and J 4 bases, leaving 14 bases between the germline ends. Germline V CDR1 and CDR2: MNHNS, SASEGT. CDR3 size: 14 residues.

The gene calls are TRBV16 and TRBJ1-1; 9 bases agree with TRBD1. This CDR3 contains 13 residues. Germline values: CDR1 KGHSY, CDR2 FQNENV. V lost 3 bases to trimming and J lost 11 bases; unmatched junction nucleotides: 7. CDR3 DNA: TGTGCCAGCAGCCATATGGGACAGGGAAATGCTTTCTTT. Protein product: CASSHMGQGNAFF. Based on the CDR3 plus reference TRBV16 and TRBJ1-1, the full variable domain is GEEVAQTPKHLVRGEGQKAKLYCAPIKGHSYVFWYQQVLKNEFKFLISFQNENVFDETGMPKERFSAKCLPNSPCSLEIQATKLEDSAVYFCASSHMGQGNAFFGQGTRLTVV.

This clone has a handful of counts. This chain joins TRBV7-9 and TRBJ2-3; unclear D gene. The CDR3 is made up of 14 amino acids. Trimming pared 8 bases from V and 2 bases from J, leaving 14 bases between. The germline V gene encodes CDR1 SEHNR and CDR2 FQNEAQ (reference sequence). CDR3 sequence reads: CASEPRWATDTQYF. The DNA of the CDR3 is TGTGCCAGCGAACCCCGTTGGGCCACAGATACGCAGTATTTT.

V usage is TRBV7-9 and J usage is TRBJ1-2; maybe TRBD1 (5 bases). This CDR3 region has 14 residues. CDR1 and CDR2 from the germline V gene are SEHNR and FQNEAQ (reference sequence). V was clipped by 2 bases and J by 7 bases, with 14 bases between them. CDR3: CASSLTGPSAGYTF. The CDR3 nucleotides read TGTGCCAGCAGCTTAACAGGACCCTCGGCTGGCTACACCTTC.

This rearrangement joins TRBV18 to TRBJ1-2; no reliable D call. The CDR3 spans 13 residues. Germline values: CDR1 KGHSH, CDR2 LQKENI. V was cut by 3 bases and J by 7 bases, with 12 bases left in between. CDR3 amino acids: CASSPRAHRGYTF. CDR3 coding DNA: TGTGCCAGCTCACCTAGGGCCCACCGTGGCTACACCTTC. Full variable domain (rest looked up from reference TRBV18 and TRBJ1-2): NAGVMQNPRHLVRRRGQEARLRCSPMKGHSHVYWYRQLPEEGLKFMVYLQKENIIDESGMPKERFSAEFPKEGPSILRIQQVVRGDSAAYFCASSPRAHRGYTFGSGTRLTVV.

CDR3 in amino acids: CASSERPGVYGGYTF. As DNA, the CDR3 is TGTGCCAGCAGTGAAAGGCCGGGGGTCTATGGAGGCTACACCTTC. The chain joins TRBV2 to TRBJ1-2, with D perhaps TRBD1 (5 bases). In germline, CDR1 is SNHLY, CDR2 FYNNEI. CDR3 length: 15 amino acids. The ends were cut back, 2 bases at V and 8 bases at J, with 18 bases in the middle. Looking up the rest from reference TRBV2 and TRBJ1-2 gives the full variable domain: EPEVTQTPSHQVTQMGQEVILRCVPISNHLYFYWYRQILGQKVEFLVSFYNNEISEKSEIFDDQFSVERPDGSNFTLKIRSTKLEDSAMYFCASSERPGVYGGYTFGSGTRLTVV.

The chain is built from TRBV19 and TRBJ2-1; 10 nucleotides match TRBD1. Germline-derived CDR1 and CDR2 are LNHDA and SQIVND (reference sequence). This CDR3 is 15 amino acids long. With V trimmed by 3 bases and J by 7 bases, 6 bases remained unmatched. The CDR3 protein is CASSIWDRGQNEQFF. The CDR3 region has the DNA TGTGCCAGTAGTATTTGGGACAGGGGTCAGAATGAGCAGTTCTTC.

This clone was detected once. The gene calls are TRBV19 and TRBJ2-7; 7 bases are a match to TRBD1. With 4 bases clipped from V and 2 bases from J, the junction kept 17 bases outside the gene matches. Per the germline V gene, CDR1 is LNHDA and CDR2 is SQIVND (reference sequence). The CDR3 totals 18 residues. The CDR3 sequence: CASSTSLFPGQSTYEQYF. The CDR3 DNA reads TGTGCCAGTAGTACGAGCCTCTTCCCGGGACAGTCCACCTACGAGCAGTACTTC. The whole variable domain, filled in from reference TRBV19 and TRBJ2-7, reads DGGITQSPKYLFRKEGQNVTLSCEQNLNHDAMYWYRQDPGQGLRLIYYSQIVNDFQKGDIAEGYSVSREKKESFPLTVTSAQKNPTAFYLCASSTSLFPGQSTYEQYFGPGTRLTVT.

The rearrangement links TRBV18 to TRBJ1-1, with 7 positions matching TRBD1. The CDR3 extends over 13 amino acids. With V trimmed by 9 bases and J by 7 bases, 11 bases remained unmatched. Germline lookup yields CDR1 KGHSH and CDR2 LQKENI. The CDR3 protein is CASRLTGPNEAFF. Written as DNA, the CDR3 is TGTGCCAGTCGTCTGACAGGGCCAAATGAAGCTTTCTTT.

The chain is built from TRBV5-1 and TRBJ2-7, with D possibly TRBD2 on 6 matching bases. Germline V lookup: CDR1 SGHRS, CDR2 YFSETQ. V was pared by 4 bases and J by 3 bases, with 8 bases between. The CDR3 runs to 12 residues. The CDR3 loop reads CASSRTNYEQYF. Here the CDR3 DNA reads TGCGCCAGCAGCCGGACTAACTACGAGCAGTACTTC.